This paragraph reports one T cell receptor beta chain. This may be a read error, as it is one base from a much larger clone. It was genomic DNA that served as the template for profiling TCR beta VDJ and CDR3. TCRdb processed the reads anew with MiXCR; each CDR3 protein has one entry. The table includes about 220,000 distinct CDR3 sequences, 30% to 40% detected once. The CDR3 is made up of 15 amino acids. Trimming cost V 1 base and J 1 base, with 14 bases left between them. Germline lookup yields CDR1 DFQATT and CDR2 SNEGSKA (reference sequence). This sample is part of a study of CD8+CD57+ T cells in acquired aplastic anemia. The overall study: The study obtained an average of roughly 3 ug of DNA from sorted CD4+ and CD8+ cells.

The chain uses TRBV20-1 and TRBJ2-7; D is undetermined. The sample taken for sequencing was sorted CD4+, CD8+, or CD8+CD57+ T cells (not recorded which) from PBMCs. This sequence originates from a human donor in good health, serving as a control. CDR3 in DNA: TGCAGTGCTAGAGGTTACGCTAGAGCGTCCTACGAGCAGTACTTC. It is translated as CSARGYARASYEQYF.